This T cell receptor beta chain is from a study of identical twins. Among all donors, each was a healthy Caucasian. Addition of a universal primer site occurred through template switching, and cDNA carried unique molecular identifiers. TCRdb reprocessed the 5' RACE reads with MiXCR, giving one entry per CDR3 protein. The table has some 1,600,000 distinct CDR3 sequences, about 32% seen once. Study results and caveats: For monozygotic twins, models underestimated out-of-frame TCR alpha sharing.

To note about this clonotype: What it binds is unknown.

Germline V gene sequence: CDR1 LNHDA, CDR2 SQIVND (reference sequence). The V end lost 3 bases, the J end lost 1 base, and 10 bases lay between the germline ends. The CDR3 loop spans 14 amino acids. Input material: cord blood. The source is a newborn girl in good health. V and J are TRBV19 and TRBJ2-7; D possibly corresponds to TRBD2 (6 bases). CDR3 region: CASSMRGSSYEQYF. The CDR3 nucleotides read TGTGCCAGTAGTATGCGGGGCTCATCCTACGAGCAGTACTTC.